The entry that follows covers one T cell receptor (beta chain) sequence. Its antigen is still unknown. One end of the junction does not line up with germline, which may come from a read error. RNA was extracted from bulk tissue without any cell sorting. The library came from three nested PCR rounds adapted from ARM-PCR protocols. TCRdb re-analysed the multiplex PCR reads in MiXCR, keeping a single row per CDR3 protein. Of tens of thousands of distinct CDR3 sequences listed, about 72% are singletons. The data belong to a study of tumor and adjacent non-tumor tissue in lung cancer. Study details: Some 3.9 million productive TCRbeta reads were obtained per sample on average. Study-wide points: Top 100 clones took a larger repertoire share in normal lung. Compared with tumor, normal lung showed significantly lower TCR diversity.

The germline gives CDR1 SGHAT, CDR2 FQDESV (reference sequence). The CDR3 runs to 14 residues. Source material: lung tumor tissue. The clonotype was recovered from a man in his fifties or sixties with non-small cell lung cancer. V is TRBV11-1 and J is TRBJ2-7; no clear D. CDR3 sequence (DNA): TGTTCCAGCAGTTCTCCCGGCGGCGCCTACGAGCAGTACTTC. The encoded protein is CSSSSPGGAYEQYF.